Below are 7 T cell receptor beta chains sequenced from a single sample in a study of cytomegalovirus exposure and HLA in healthy donors. The PCR made use of 60 Vbeta and 13 Jbeta primers. Libraries were prepared by immunoSEQ multiplex PCR; TCRdb keeps only in-frame clonotypes and omits some of them. The top ten hold 5% to 7% of the sample, which has around 150,000 clones, approximately 82% seen once. Sequenced input: PBMCs. These receptors all stem from a man in his forties or fifties in good health and CMV-seropositive.

This chain uses TRBV9 with TRBJ2-6, with a weak D call TRBD2 (7 bases). Trimming removed 4 bases at V and 1 base at J, with 24 bases between. The CDR3 extends over 20 amino acids. Germline V CDR1 and CDR2: SGDLS, YYNGEE. The CDR3 sequence is CASSTHPRKQGGSGANVLTF. For the CDR3, the DNA is TGTGCCAGCAGCACACATCCTAGGAAACAGGGAGGGTCTGGGGCCAACGTCCTGACTTTC. Filled out from reference TRBV9 and TRBJ2-6, the complete variable domain reads DSGVTQTPKHLITATGQRVTLRCSPRSGDLSVYWYQQSLDQGLQFLIQYYNGEERAKGNILERFSAQQFPDLHSELNLSSLELGDSALYFCASSTHPRKQGGSGANVLTFGAGSRLTVL.

The gene calls are TRBV11-2 and TRBJ2-1, with no clear D. Germline loops: CDR1 SGHAT, CDR2 FQNNGV. Trimming stripped 6 bases from V and 0 bases from J, with 15 bases between. This CDR3 spans 16 amino acids. CDR3 sequence reads: CASRTPLHSSYNEQFF. CDR3 nucleotides: TGTGCCAGCAGGACCCCCTTGCACAGCTCCTACAATGAGCAGTTCTTC.

CDR3 DNA: TGTGCCAGCAGCCAACCCTCTAGCACAGATACGCAGTATTTT. Translating it yields CASSQPSSTDTQYF. The V gene is TRBV14, the J gene TRBJ2-3; D gene unclear. The CDR3 has 14 amino acids. V lost 2 bases and J lost 0, with 6 bases in between. The germline gives CDR1 SGHDN, CDR2 FVKESK.

The V gene is TRBV2, the J gene TRBJ2-3; perhaps TRBD2 as D (5 bases). This CDR3 has 11 residues. CDR1 is SNHLY and CDR2 is FYNNEI in the germline V gene. Trimming removed 1 base from V and 9 bases from J, with 5 bases in between. The CDR3 sequence: CASSEGGTQYF. CDR3 sequence (DNA): TGTGCCAGCAGTGAAGGAGGGACGCAGTATTTT.

This sequence joins TRBV19 and TRBJ2-5; maybe TRBD2 (7 bases). The CDR3 is 14 amino acids. Per the germline V gene, CDR1 is LNHDA and CDR2 is SQIVND (reference sequence). V lost 6 bases, J lost 7 bases, and 18 bases lay in between. CDR3 sequence: CASRTSGAGVTQYF. In DNA, the CDR3 is TGTGCCAGTAGGACCAGCGGGGCAGGGGTGACCCAGTACTTC. Looking up the rest from reference TRBV19 and TRBJ2-5 gives the full variable domain: DGGITQSPKYLFRKEGQNVTLSCEQNLNHDAMYWYRQDPGQGLRLIYYSQIVNDFQKGDIAEGYSVSREKKESFPLTVTSAQKNPTAFYLCASRTSGAGVTQYFGPGTRLLVL.

J is TRBJ2-5 and V is TRBV12-5; 9 bases align to TRBD2. This CDR3 has 18 amino acids. The junction had 11 bases not matched to a gene; V was cut back by 1 base and J by 2 bases. Per the germline V gene, CDR1 is LGHNT and CDR2 is FRNRAP. CDR3 region: CASGLGRGGAGGQETQYF. The CDR3 nucleotides are TGTGCTAGTGGTTTGGGTCGGGGAGGGGCGGGAGGGCAAGAGACCCAGTACTTC.

V and J are TRBV28 and TRBJ1-2; 11 bases are shared with TRBD1. This CDR3 region has 15 residues. Losses at the gene ends were 9 bases for V and 8 bases for J; bases not matched to a gene: 14. Germline CDR1 is MDHEN and CDR2 is SYDVKM. The CDR3 region has the DNA TGTGCCAGTCTTGTAAGAGGACAGGGGGCGCCCGGCTACACCTTC. Protein product: CASLVRGQGAPGYTF.